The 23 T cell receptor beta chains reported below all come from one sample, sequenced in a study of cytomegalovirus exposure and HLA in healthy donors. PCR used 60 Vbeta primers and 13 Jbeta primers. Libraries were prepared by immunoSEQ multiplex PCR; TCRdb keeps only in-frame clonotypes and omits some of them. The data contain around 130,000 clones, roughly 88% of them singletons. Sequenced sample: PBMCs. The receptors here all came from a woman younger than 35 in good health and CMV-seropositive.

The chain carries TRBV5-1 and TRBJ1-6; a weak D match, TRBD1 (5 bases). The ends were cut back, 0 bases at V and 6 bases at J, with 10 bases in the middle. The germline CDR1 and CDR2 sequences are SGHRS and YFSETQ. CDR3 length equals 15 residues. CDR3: CASSLEGPPNSPLHF. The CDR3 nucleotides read TGCGCCAGCAGCTTGGAGGGGCCCCCTAATTCACCCCTCCACTTT.

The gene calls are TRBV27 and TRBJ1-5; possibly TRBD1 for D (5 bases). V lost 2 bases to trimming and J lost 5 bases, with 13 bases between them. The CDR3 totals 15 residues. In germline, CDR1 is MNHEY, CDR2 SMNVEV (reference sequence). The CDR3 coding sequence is TGTGCCAGCAGTTTAGTCGGCAGGGTGGATCAGCCCCAGCATTTT. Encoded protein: CASSLVGRVDQPQHF.

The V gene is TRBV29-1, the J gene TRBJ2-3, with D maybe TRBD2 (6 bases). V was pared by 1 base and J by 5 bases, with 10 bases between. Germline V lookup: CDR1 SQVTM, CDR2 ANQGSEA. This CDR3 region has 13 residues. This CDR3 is CSVEVWGEDTQYF. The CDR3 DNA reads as TGCAGCGTTGAAGTCTGGGGGGAAGATACGCAGTATTTT.

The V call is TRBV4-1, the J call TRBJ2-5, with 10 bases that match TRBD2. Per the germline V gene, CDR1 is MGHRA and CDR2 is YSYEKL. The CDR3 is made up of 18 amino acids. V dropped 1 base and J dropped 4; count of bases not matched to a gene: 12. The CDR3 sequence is CASSQGGGLAGVGETQYF. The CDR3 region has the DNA TGCGCCAGCAGCCAAGGGGGGGGGCTAGCGGGGGTAGGAGAGACCCAGTACTTC.

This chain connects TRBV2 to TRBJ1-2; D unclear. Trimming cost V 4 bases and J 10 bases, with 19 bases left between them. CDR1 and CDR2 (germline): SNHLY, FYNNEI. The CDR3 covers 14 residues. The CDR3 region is CASSVSVRFNDYTF. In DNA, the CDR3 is TGTGCCAGCAGTGTTTCGGTCCGGTTTAATGACTACACCTTC.

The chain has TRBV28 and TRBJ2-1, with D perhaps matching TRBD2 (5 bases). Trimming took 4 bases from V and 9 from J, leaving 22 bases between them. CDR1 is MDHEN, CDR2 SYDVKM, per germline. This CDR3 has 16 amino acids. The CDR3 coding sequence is TGTGCCAGCAGTTCTGAAGCGGAGCCCCGATCGGGTGAGCAGTTCTTC. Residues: CASSSEAEPRSGEQFF.

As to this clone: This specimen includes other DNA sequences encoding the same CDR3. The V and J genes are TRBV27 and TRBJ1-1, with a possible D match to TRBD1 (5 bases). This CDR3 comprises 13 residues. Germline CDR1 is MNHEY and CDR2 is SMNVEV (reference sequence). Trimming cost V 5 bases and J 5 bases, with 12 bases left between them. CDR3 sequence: CASSLGGGTEAFF. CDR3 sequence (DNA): TGTGCCAGCAGTCTCGGGGGGGGGACTGAAGCTTTCTTT.

This CDR3 reads CASSLVGGTDTGELFF. CDR3 in DNA: TGTGCCAGCAGCTTAGTTGGAGGGACGGACACCGGGGAGCTGTTTTTT. The chain combines TRBV7-7 with TRBJ2-2; a weak D match, TRBD2 (6 bases). The germline V gene has CDR1 SSHAT and CDR2 FNYEAQ (reference sequence). The CDR3 consists of 16 residues. Between the trimmed V and J ends, which lost 1 base and 3 bases, there was a span of 12 bases.

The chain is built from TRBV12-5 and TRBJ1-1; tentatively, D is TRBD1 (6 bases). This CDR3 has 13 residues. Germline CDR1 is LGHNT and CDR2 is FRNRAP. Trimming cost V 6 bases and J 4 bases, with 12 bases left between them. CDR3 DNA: TGTGCTAGTGGCTTCAGGGGCTCCACTGAAGCTTTCTTT. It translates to CASGFRGSTEAFF.

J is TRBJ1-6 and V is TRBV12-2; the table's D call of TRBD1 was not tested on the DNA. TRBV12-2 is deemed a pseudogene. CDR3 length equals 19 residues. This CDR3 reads CASRLALQGERTYNSPLHF. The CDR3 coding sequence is TGTGCAAGTCGCTTAGCTTTGCAGGGGGAAAGGACCTATAATTCACCCCTCCACTTT.

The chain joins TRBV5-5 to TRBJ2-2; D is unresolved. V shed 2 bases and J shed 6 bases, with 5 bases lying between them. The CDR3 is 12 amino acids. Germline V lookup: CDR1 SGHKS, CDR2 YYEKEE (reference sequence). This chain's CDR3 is CASSLTAGELFF. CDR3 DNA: TGTGCCAGCAGCTTAACAGCCGGGGAGCTGTTTTTT.

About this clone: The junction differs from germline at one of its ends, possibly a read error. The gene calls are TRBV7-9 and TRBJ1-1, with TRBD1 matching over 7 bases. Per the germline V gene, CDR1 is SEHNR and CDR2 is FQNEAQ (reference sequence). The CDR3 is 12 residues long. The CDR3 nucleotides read TGTTCCAGCAGCGCACGGGACAGTGTAGCTTTCTTT. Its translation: CSSSARDSVAFF.

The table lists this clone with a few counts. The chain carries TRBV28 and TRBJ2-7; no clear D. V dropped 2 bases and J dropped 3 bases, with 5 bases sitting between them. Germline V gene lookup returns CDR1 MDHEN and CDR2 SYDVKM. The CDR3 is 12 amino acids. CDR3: CASSLGFYEQYF. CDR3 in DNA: TGTGCCAGCAGTTTAGGCTTCTACGAGCAGTACTTC. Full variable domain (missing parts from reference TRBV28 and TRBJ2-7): DVKVTQSSRYLVKRTGEKVFLECVQDMDHENMFWYRQDPGLGLRLIYFSYDVKMKEKGDIPEGYSVSREKKERFSLILESASTNQTSMYLCASSLGFYEQYFGPGTRLTVT.

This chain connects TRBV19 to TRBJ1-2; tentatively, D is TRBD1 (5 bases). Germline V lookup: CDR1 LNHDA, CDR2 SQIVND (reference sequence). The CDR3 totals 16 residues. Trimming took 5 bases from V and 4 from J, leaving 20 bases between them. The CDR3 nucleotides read TGTGCCAGTAGTTCTTCCTCCGGGACTGCCGGCTATGGCTACACCTTC. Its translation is CASSSSSGTAGYGYTF. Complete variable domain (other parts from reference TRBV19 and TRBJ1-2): DGGITQSPKYLFRKEGQNVTLSCEQNLNHDAMYWYRQDPGQGLRLIYYSQIVNDFQKGDIAEGYSVSREKKESFPLTVTSAQKNPTAFYLCASSSSSGTAGYGYTFGSGTRLTVV.

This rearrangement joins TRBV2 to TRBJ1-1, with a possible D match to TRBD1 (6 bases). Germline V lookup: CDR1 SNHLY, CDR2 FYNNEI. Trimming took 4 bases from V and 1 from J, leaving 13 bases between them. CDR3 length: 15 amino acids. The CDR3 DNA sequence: TGTGCCAGCAGTGGGGGACCGGACAGGAACACTGAAGCTTTCTTT. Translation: CASSGGPDRNTEAFF.

The CDR3 here is CASTLTGDTEAFF. CDR3 bases: TGTGCCAGCACTCTGACAGGGGATACTGAAGCTTTCTTT. This sequence joins TRBV2 and TRBJ1-1, with 8 bases that match TRBD1. Germline loops: CDR1 SNHLY, CDR2 FYNNEI. The CDR3 covers 13 residues. After removal of 7 bases from V and 5 bases from J, the junction contained 6 bases not matched to a gene.

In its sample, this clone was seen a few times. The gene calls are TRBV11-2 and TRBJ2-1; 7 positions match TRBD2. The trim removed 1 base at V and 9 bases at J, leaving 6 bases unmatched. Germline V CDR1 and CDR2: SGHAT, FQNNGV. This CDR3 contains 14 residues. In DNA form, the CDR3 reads TGTGCCAGCAGCTTAGGGGGGGGGTTGGGTGAGCAGTTCTTC. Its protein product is CASSLGGGLGEQFF.

The CDR3 coding sequence is TGTGCCAGCAGCCAAGATCCTGCTCGCAACAGGGGCGGGGAGACCCAGTACTTC. It codes for CASSQDPARNRGGETQYF. The genes are TRBV4-2 and TRBJ2-5; TRBD1 matches 7 bases. From germline, CDR1 is LGHNA and CDR2 YNFKEQ. There are 18 residues in the CDR3. With V trimmed by 0 bases and J by 5 bases, 15 bases remained unmatched.

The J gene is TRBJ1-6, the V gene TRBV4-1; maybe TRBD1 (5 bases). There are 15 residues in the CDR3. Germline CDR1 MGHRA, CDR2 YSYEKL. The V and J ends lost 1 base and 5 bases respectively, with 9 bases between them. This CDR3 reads CASSQGGGDNSPLHF. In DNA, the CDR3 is TGCGCCAGCAGCCAAGGGGGGGGTGATAATTCACCCCTCCACTTT.

CDR3 nucleotides: TGTGCCAGCAGCTTGGGCGGGACAGGGTCCTACGAGCAGTACTTC. This translates into CASSLGGTGSYEQYF. The chain couples TRBV5-6 to TRBJ2-7; TRBD1 matches 9 bases. J gave up 1 base and V 0 bases, and 2 bases lay outside the gene matches. This CDR3 has 15 residues. CDR1 and CDR2 (germline): SGHDT, YYEEEE.

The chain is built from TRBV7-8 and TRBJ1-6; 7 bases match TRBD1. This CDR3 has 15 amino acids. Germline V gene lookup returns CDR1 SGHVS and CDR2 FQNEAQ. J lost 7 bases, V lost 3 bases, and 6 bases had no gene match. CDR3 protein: CASSFDRVGNSPLHF. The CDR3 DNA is TGTGCCAGCAGCTTTGACAGGGTCGGGAATTCACCCCTCCACTTT.

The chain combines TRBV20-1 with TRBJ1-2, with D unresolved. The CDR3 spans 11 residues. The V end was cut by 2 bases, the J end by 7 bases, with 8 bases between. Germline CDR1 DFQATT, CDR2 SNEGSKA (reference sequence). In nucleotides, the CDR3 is TGCAGTGCTAGAACAAGTGGTGGCTACACCTTC. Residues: CSARTSGGYTF.

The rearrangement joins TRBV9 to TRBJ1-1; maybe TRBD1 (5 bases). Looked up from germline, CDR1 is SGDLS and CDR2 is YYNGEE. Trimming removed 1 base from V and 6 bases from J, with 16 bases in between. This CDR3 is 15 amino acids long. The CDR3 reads CASSVTVGGGAEAFF. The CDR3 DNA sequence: TGTGCCAGCAGCGTAACGGTTGGGGGGGGAGCTGAAGCTTTCTTT.